This TCR beta chain was observed in a study of blood T cell repertoires in COVID-19. Profiling relied on immunoSEQ multiplex PCR, and the TCRdb table lists in-frame clones only, not all of them. Among over 200,000 clones listed, 83% were seen once. There are a few counts of this clone. The V end lost 0 bases, the J end lost 5 bases, and 9 bases lay between the germline ends. The CDR3 is 14 residues long. Per germline, CDR1 SGHRS and CDR2 YFSETQ. The rearrangement links TRBV5-1 to TRBJ2-1; D is unclear. This sequence originates from a woman aged 25 to 45 with COVID-19, enrolled during active disease. The sequencing sample was made of peripheral blood. The CDR3 spells CASSLVSGNNEQFF. DNA for the CDR3: TGCGCCAGCAGCTTGGTTTCAGGAAACAATGAGCAGTTCTTC.